Each of the 17 T cell receptor beta chains below was sequenced from the same sample in a study of pediatric ulcerative colitis. During colonoscopy, one to two rectal pinch biopsies were collected. Here immunoSEQ multiplex PCR was the method, and the copy in TCRdb shows in-frame clones only, minus some. The repertoire includes tens of thousands of clones, 60% to 75% of them detected once, and around 0.76% sits in the top ten. The source material was gut tissue. Every receptor here comes from a boy aged 5-17 years with moderate ulcerative colitis.

The chain is built from TRBV7-9 and TRBJ2-1, with no clear D. Trimming removed 5 bases at V and 9 bases at J, with 14 bases between. This CDR3 region has 13 residues. From germline, CDR1 is SEHNR and CDR2 FQNEAQ (reference sequence). This chain's CDR3 is CASSPPSVGEQFF. CDR3 DNA sequence: TGTGCCAGCAGCCCTCCATCTGTGGGTGAGCAGTTCTTC.

In DNA, the CDR3 is TGCAGTGCCACAGTCAGGGATGGCTACACCTTC. It yields the protein CSATVRDGYTF. The V and J genes are TRBV20-1 and TRBJ1-2; weak D call: TRBD1 (5 bases). The CDR3 covers 11 residues. V dropped 6 bases and J dropped 6 bases, with 11 bases sitting between them. Germline loops: CDR1 DFQATT, CDR2 SNEGSKA (reference sequence).

J is TRBJ1-3 and V is TRBV7-8; D is possibly TRBD1 (5 bases). This CDR3 is 14 amino acids long. The V end was cut by 5 bases, the J end by 4 bases, with 12 bases between. The germline V gene has CDR1 SGHVS and CDR2 FQNEAQ. The CDR3 sequence is CASSPAGRGNTIYF. CDR3 coding DNA: TGTGCCAGCAGCCCTGCAGGGAGGGGAAACACCATATATTTT.

This clone appeared a few times. The chain employs TRBV7-9 and TRBJ1-2; D is perhaps TRBD1 (5 bases). Between the trimmed V and J ends, which lost 5 bases and 0 bases, there was a span of 10 bases. This CDR3 has 14 residues. The germline CDR1 and CDR2 sequences are SEHNR and FQNEAQ (reference sequence). Here the CDR3 reads CASSPGGANYGYTF. Here the CDR3 DNA reads TGTGCCAGCAGCCCGGGGGGGGCTAACTATGGCTACACCTTC.

CDR3 sequence reads: CASSNGRGGQPQHF. The CDR3 nucleotides read TGCGCCAGCAGCAACGGCAGGGGAGGGCAGCCCCAGCATTTT. J is TRBJ1-5 and V is TRBV10-1, with a tentative D call TRBD1 (6 bases). The V gene lost 6 bases and the J gene lost 7 bases, with 16 bases spanning the gap. Germline-derived CDR1 and CDR2 are WNHNN and SYGVQD (reference sequence). This CDR3 has 14 amino acids.

This chain connects TRBV2 to TRBJ2-1, with D tentatively TRBD2 (5 bases). Per germline, CDR1 SNHLY and CDR2 FYNNEI. Trimming pared 1 base from V and 2 bases from J, leaving 9 bases between. The length of the CDR3 is 15 residues. The CDR3 DNA sequence: TGTGCCAGCAGTGAAGACGGAGGCCCCTACAATGAGCAGTTCTTC. Translating it yields CASSEDGGPYNEQFF.

The rearrangement uses TRBV5-5 and TRBJ1-2, with a tentative D call TRBD1 (5 bases). Germline V lookup: CDR1 SGHKS, CDR2 YYEKEE (reference sequence). The CDR3 runs 17 residues. V was trimmed by 4 bases and J by 3 bases, leaving 22 bases between them. The CDR3: CASSHINIVGGDYGYTF. The CDR3 nucleotides are TGTGCCAGCAGCCATATAAACATCGTCGGGGGTGACTATGGCTACACCTTC.

The chain recombines TRBV7-3 with TRBJ2-2; D possibly corresponds to TRBD1 (5 bases). The germline V and J ends were trimmed by 5 bases and 0 bases, with 13 bases remaining between them. This CDR3 spans 16 amino acids. CDR1 SGHTA and CDR2 FQGTGA come from the germline V gene. In nucleotides, the CDR3 is TGTGCCAGCAGCCTCGGGCTAGGGGCGAACACCGGGGAGCTGTTTTTT. This gives the protein CASSLGLGANTGELFF.

The chain recombines TRBV5-1 with TRBJ2-7, with D possibly called TRBD1 or TRBD2 (6 bases each). The germline V and J ends were trimmed by 6 bases and 5 bases, with 18 bases remaining between them. Per the germline V gene, CDR1 is SGHRS and CDR2 is YFSETQ. There are 14 residues in the CDR3. The CDR3 DNA sequence: TGCGCCAGCACCCGGAGGGCAGGGGTGGACGAGCAGTACTTC. Protein product: CASTRRAGVDEQYF.

The V call is TRBV4-1, the J call TRBJ2-1, with D possibly TRBD2 on 6 matching bases. CDR1 and CDR2 from the germline V gene are MGHRA and YSYEKL. This CDR3 spans 15 amino acids. The ends were cut back, 0 bases at V and 2 bases at J, with 8 bases in the middle. The CDR3 nucleotides are TGCGCCAGCAGCCAAGATCCGGGAGCCTACAATGAGCAGTTCTTC. This encodes CASSQDPGAYNEQFF.

The chain employs TRBV7-6 and TRBJ2-7, with D perhaps matching TRBD2 (6 bases). V was shortened by 5 bases and J by 6 bases, with 14 bases between the two germline ends. The CDR3 is 13 amino acids. Germline CDR1 SGHVS, CDR2 FNYEAQ. The CDR3 DNA reads TGTGCCAGCAGCCGTCAACTAGCTACCGAGCAGTACTTC. Residues: CASSRQLATEQYF.

There are a few counts of this clone. The chain couples TRBV15 to TRBJ2-7; tentatively, D is TRBD1 or TRBD2 (5 bases each). The CDR3 spans 13 residues. Germline V lookup: CDR1 LNHNV, CDR2 YYDKDF (reference sequence). V lost 0 bases, J lost 2 bases, and 5 bases lay in between. The DNA for the CDR3 is TGTGCCACCAGCAGAGAGGGACCCTACGAGCAGTACTTC. Protein sequence: CATSREGPYEQYF.

V usage is TRBV10-3 and J usage is TRBJ2-7; D is undetermined. CDR3 length: 13 amino acids. Trimming left V 5 bases short and J 1 base short, with 9 bases between. Germline lookup yields CDR1 ENHRY and CDR2 SYGVKD. The DNA of the CDR3 is TGTGCCATCAGTTCCGGTGATTCCTACGAGCAGTACTTC. This sequence encodes CAISSGDSYEQYF.

The rearrangement links TRBV30 to TRBJ2-7; tentatively, D is TRBD2 (5 bases). Germline CDR1 GTSNPN, CDR2 SVGIG (reference sequence). V lost 8 bases and J 1 base, leaving 18 bases between the germline ends. This CDR3 comprises 14 residues. This CDR3 is CARGSRLGSYEQYF. CDR3 bases: TGTGCCCGAGGGTCGAGATTAGGATCCTACGAGCAGTACTTC.

This chain joins TRBV7-2 and TRBJ1-2; 9 bases map to TRBD1. The CDR3 has 15 amino acids. Germline CDR1 is SGHTA and CDR2 is FQGNSA. The ends lost 3 bases at V and 4 bases at J; junction bases unmatched: 6. CDR3 sequence: CASSFTGGSFYGYTF. The CDR3 DNA follows: TGTGCCAGCAGCTTTACAGGGGGCTCCTTCTATGGCTACACCTTC. The variable domain in full, with the rest retrieved from reference TRBV7-2 and TRBJ1-2, is GAGVSQSPSNKVTEKGKDVELRCDPISGHTALYWYRQSLGQGLEFLIYFQGNSAPDKSGLPSDRFSAERTGGSVSTLTIQRTQQEDSAVYLCASSFTGGSFYGYTFGSGTRLTVV.

In its sample, this clone was seen once. V gene TRBV18 combines with J gene TRBJ2-7, with no clear D. V shed 6 bases and J shed 2 bases, with 20 bases lying between them. This CDR3 is built from 16 residues. The V gene's germline CDR1 is KGHSH and CDR2 LQKENI. The DNA of the CDR3 is TGTGCCAGCTCTCTCCTCCGTGCTGCCTCCCCCTACGAGCAGTACTTC. Translated, it gives CASSLLRAASPYEQYF.

This clone qualifies as medium-sized. This sequence joins TRBV19 and TRBJ2-5; possibly TRBD1 or TRBD2 for D (5 bases each). The CDR3 totals 13 residues. V lost 4 bases and J 5 bases, leaving 11 bases between the germline ends. Germline V CDR1 and CDR2: LNHDA, SQIVND (reference sequence). The CDR3 region has the DNA TGTGCCAGTAGTAGGGGACCAGGGGAGACCCAGTACTTC. Amino acids: CASSRGPGETQYF. Complete variable domain (other parts from reference TRBV19 and TRBJ2-5): DGGITQSPKYLFRKEGQNVTLSCEQNLNHDAMYWYRQDPGQGLRLIYYSQIVNDFQKGDIAEGYSVSREKKESFPLTVTSAQKNPTAFYLCASSRGPGETQYFGPGTRLLVL.